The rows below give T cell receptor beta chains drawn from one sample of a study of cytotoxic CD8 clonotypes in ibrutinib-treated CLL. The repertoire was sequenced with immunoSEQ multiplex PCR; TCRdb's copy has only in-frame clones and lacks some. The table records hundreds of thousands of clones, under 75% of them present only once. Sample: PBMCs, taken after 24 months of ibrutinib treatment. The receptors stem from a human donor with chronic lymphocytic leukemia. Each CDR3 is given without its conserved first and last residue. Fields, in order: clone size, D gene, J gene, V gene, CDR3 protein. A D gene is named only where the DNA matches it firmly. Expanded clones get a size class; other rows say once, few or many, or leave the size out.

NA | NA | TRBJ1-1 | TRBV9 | ASSPTEAF
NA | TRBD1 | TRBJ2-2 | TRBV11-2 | ASSRDRVAGELF
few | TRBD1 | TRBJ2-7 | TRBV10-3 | AISDGTGPYEQY
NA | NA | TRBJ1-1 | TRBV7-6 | ASSLVRGGVTEAF
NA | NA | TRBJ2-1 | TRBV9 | ASSVGRGGLSYNEQF
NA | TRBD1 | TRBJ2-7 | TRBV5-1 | ASSTRQGEQY
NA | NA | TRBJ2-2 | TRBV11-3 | ASSPLRTGELF
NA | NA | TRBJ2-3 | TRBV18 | ASSPPEGFGTETDTQY
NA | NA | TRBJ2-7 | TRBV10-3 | AISGVASYEQY
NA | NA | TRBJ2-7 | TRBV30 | AWSVLAGSPYEQY
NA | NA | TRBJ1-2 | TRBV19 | ASSQQGPRYGYT
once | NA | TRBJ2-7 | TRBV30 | AWSHDEQY
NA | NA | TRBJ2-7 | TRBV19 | ASSIGGGEQY
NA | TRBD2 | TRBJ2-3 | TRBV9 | ASSVAGGGSTDTQY
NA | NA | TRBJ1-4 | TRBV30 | AGAWTGVGGEKLF
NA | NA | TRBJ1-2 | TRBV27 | ASSFEKGGVYGYT
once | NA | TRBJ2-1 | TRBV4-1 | ASSQEGKGFSYNEQF
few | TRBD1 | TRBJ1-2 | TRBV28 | ASSRTGRGYT
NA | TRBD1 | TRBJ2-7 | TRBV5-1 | ASRLTTGTGIAYEQY
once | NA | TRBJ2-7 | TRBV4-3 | ASSQAGGEQY
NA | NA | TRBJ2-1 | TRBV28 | ASSLSGLEGGNEQF
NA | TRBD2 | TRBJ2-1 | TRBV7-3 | ASSPRRTRPVEQF
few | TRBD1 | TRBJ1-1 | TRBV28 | ASSPYRQGHEAF
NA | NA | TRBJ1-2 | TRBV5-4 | ASSLEGGLGGYT
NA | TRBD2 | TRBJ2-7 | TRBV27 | ASSLSLAGDEQY
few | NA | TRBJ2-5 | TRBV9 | ASSVVYGGVETQY
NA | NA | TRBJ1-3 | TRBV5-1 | ASSNFVGNSGNTIY
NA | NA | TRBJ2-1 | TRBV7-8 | ASSLAPAEQF
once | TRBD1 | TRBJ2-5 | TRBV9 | ASTVGTASETQY
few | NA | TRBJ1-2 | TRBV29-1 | SVEDSNFFYGYT
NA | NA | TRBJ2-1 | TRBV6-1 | ASLQGGNEQF
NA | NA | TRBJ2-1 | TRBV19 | ASTSASAFGEQF
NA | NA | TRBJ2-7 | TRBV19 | ASSMNSYEQY
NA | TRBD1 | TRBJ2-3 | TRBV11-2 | ASSLGGTGADTQY
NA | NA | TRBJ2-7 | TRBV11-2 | ASSLAGAYEQY
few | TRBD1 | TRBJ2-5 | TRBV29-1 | SVARTGQQETQY
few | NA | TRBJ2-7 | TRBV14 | ASSRPGWDAYEQY
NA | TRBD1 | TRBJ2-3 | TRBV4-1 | ASSRGTGPRADTQY
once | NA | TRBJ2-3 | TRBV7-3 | ASSLGLSTDTQY
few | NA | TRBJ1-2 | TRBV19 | ASSIPGNYGYT
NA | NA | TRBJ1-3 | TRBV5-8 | ASSPRDGSGNTIY
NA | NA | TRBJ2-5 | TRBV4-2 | ASSQESRTIGAETQY
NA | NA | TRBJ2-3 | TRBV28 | ATSKSTDTQY
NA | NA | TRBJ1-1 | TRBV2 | ASSGGGTRNTEAF
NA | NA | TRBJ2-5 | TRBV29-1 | SVERGSQETQY